A selection of T cell receptor beta chains follows, all from one sample in a study of immune characterization of retroperitoneal liposarcoma. A single record per CDR3 protein comes from TCRdb applying MiXCR to the PCR reads. The sample lists approximately 11,000 distinct CDR3 sequences, about 39% occurring once. The sequenced material came from tumor tissue. These receptors all come from a female donor with retroperitoneal liposarcoma. Each CDR3 is given with its conserved first and last residue. The D gene is left open where the match is weak. A clone size is listed for some rows: how often the clone was seen (once, few, many), or a class if it is expanded.

clone_size: -
j_call: TRBJ2-7
d_call: TRBD2
v_call: TRBV28
cdr3_aa: CASSSAGLAVYEQYF
cdr3_nt: TGTGCCAGCAGCTCCGCGGGACTAGCGGTCTACGAGCAGTACTTC

clone_size: -
j_call: TRBJ2-1
d_call: TRBD2
v_call: TRBV6-6
cdr3_aa: CASSGGGKETQFF
cdr3_nt: TGTGCCAGCAGCGGGGGGGGGAAAGAGACCCAGTTCTTC

clone_size: medium-sized
j_call: TRBJ2-5
d_call: -
v_call: TRBV7-2
cdr3_aa: CASSFHREAQYF
cdr3_nt: TGTGCCAGCAGCTTTCATAGGGAGGCCCAGTACTTC

clone_size: -
j_call: TRBJ1-1
d_call: TRBD1
v_call: TRBV6-1
cdr3_aa: CATIDQGALAFF
cdr3_nt: TGTGCCACTATAGATCAGGGGGCTTTAGCTTTCTTT

clone_size: many
j_call: TRBJ2-1
d_call: TRBD2
v_call: TRBV7-2
cdr3_aa: CASSSPGLARETQFF
cdr3_nt: TGTGCCAGCAGCTCCCCGGGACTAGCGAGAGAGACCCAGTTCTTC

clone_size: -
j_call: TRBJ2-7
d_call: TRBD2
v_call: TRBV11-2
cdr3_aa: CASSLVVAGDEQYF
cdr3_nt: TGTGCCAGCAGCTTAGTCGTAGCGGGAGACGAGCAGTACTTC

clone_size: many
j_call: TRBJ2-2
d_call: -
v_call: TRBV6-1
cdr3_aa: CASSPFTGELFF
cdr3_nt: TGTGCCAGCAGCCCCTTCACCGGGGAGCTGTTTTTT

clone_size: medium-sized
j_call: TRBJ2-7
d_call: TRBD1
v_call: TRBV6-1
cdr3_aa: CASRGQGSYEQYF
cdr3_nt: TGTGCCAGCAGGGGACAGGGGAGTTACGAGCAGTACTTC

clone_size: -
j_call: TRBJ2-1
d_call: TRBD1
v_call: TRBV5-1
cdr3_aa: CASSIGQGAYNEQFF
cdr3_nt: TGCGCCAGCAGCATAGGACAGGGGGCTTACAATGAGCAGTTCTTC

clone_size: large
j_call: TRBJ2-1
d_call: -
v_call: TRBV6-1
cdr3_aa: CASSEIGASYNEQFF
cdr3_nt: TGTGCCAGCAGTGAAATCGGGGCATCCTACAATGAGCAGTTCTTC

clone_size: few
j_call: TRBJ2-3
d_call: -
v_call: TRBV6-6
cdr3_aa: CASSQQVSTDTQYF
cdr3_nt: TGTGCCAGCAGTCAACAGGTTAGCACAGATACGCAGTATTTT

clone_size: few
j_call: TRBJ2-5
d_call: -
v_call: TRBV10-1
cdr3_aa: CASSEDRAGTQYF
cdr3_nt: TGCGCCAGCAGTGAAGACCGGGCGGGGACCCAGTACTTC

clone_size: -
j_call: TRBJ1-6
d_call: TRBD1
v_call: TRBV6-9
cdr3_aa: CASRPDGQGNSPLHF
cdr3_nt: TGTGCCAGCAGACCAGACGGACAGGGTAATTCACCCCTCCACTTT

clone_size: -
j_call: TRBJ2-1
d_call: TRBD2
v_call: TRBV27
cdr3_aa: CASSLTWTSGGGEQFF
cdr3_nt: TGTGCCAGCAGTTTGACCTGGACTAGCGGGGGGGGTGAGCAGTTCTTC

clone_size: -
j_call: TRBJ2-3
d_call: -
v_call: TRBV25-1
cdr3_aa: CASSERVTQYF
cdr3_nt: TGTGCCAGCAGTGAAAGGGTTACGCAGTATTTT

clone_size: -
j_call: TRBJ2-7
d_call: -
v_call: TRBV6-1
cdr3_aa: CASSEQGSLEQYF
cdr3_nt: TGTGCCAGCAGTGAACAGGGGTCTCTCGAGCAGTACTTC

clone_size: -
j_call: TRBJ1-1
d_call: TRBD1
v_call: TRBV6-1
cdr3_aa: CASSESRGYRGQGKAFF
cdr3_nt: TGTGCCAGCAGTGAATCTCGCGGGTACAGGGGGCAGGGGAAAGCTTTCTTT

clone_size: -
j_call: TRBJ1-5
d_call: TRBD1
v_call: TRBV11-2
cdr3_aa: CASSPDRGTQPQHF
cdr3_nt: TGTGCCAGCAGCCCGGACAGGGGCACTCAGCCCCAGCATTTT

clone_size: -
j_call: TRBJ2-3
d_call: TRBD2
v_call: TRBV7-2
cdr3_aa: CASSLAPAGGPDTQYF
cdr3_nt: TGTGCCAGCAGCTTAGCCCCAGCGGGGGGGCCAGATACGCAGTATTTT

clone_size: medium-sized
j_call: TRBJ2-6
d_call: -
v_call: TRBV7-2
cdr3_aa: CASSLQPAGFSGANVLTF
cdr3_nt: TGTGCCAGCAGCTTGCAGCCAGCGGGTTTCTCTGGGGCCAACGTCCTGACTTTC

clone_size: large
j_call: TRBJ2-3
d_call: TRBD2
v_call: TRBV7-2
cdr3_aa: CASSFGGSTDTQYF
cdr3_nt: TGTGCCAGCAGCTTCGGGGGGTCCACAGATACGCAGTATTTT

clone_size: -
j_call: TRBJ1-6
d_call: -
v_call: TRBV11-2
cdr3_aa: CASSDRGTYNSPLHF
cdr3_nt: TGTGCCAGCAGCGACCGAGGGACATATAATTCACCCCTCCACTTT